This TCR beta chain was identified during a study of cytomegalovirus exposure and HLA in healthy donors. Study findings and constraints: There were some public TCRs occurring in many donors, but most TCR sequences were rare. Sequencing likely caused a cluster of highly shared sequence variants. Cytomegalovirus status was reportedly diagnosed by the classifier with high specificity and sensitivity.

This clone was observed a handful of times. The antigen is undetermined. The PCR was carried out with 60 Vbeta primers and 13 Jbeta primers. Some clones are missing from TCRdb's copy, which holds only in-frame ones; the method was immunoSEQ multiplex PCR. Here the sample spans about 170,000 clones, approximately 79% being singletons. Germline-derived CDR1 and CDR2 are MNHNS and SASEGT. This CDR3 has 13 amino acids. Between the trimmed V and J ends, which lost 7 bases and 5 bases, there was a span of 12 bases. Input material: PBMCs. The TCR sequence derives from a man aged 40-55 years in good health and CMV-seropositive. The gene calls are TRBV6-1 and TRBJ1-5; D perhaps matches TRBD1 (5 bases). The CDR3 protein is CASTWGVDQPQHF. CDR3 DNA: TGTGCCAGCACGTGGGGCGTGGATCAGCCCCAGCATTTT.